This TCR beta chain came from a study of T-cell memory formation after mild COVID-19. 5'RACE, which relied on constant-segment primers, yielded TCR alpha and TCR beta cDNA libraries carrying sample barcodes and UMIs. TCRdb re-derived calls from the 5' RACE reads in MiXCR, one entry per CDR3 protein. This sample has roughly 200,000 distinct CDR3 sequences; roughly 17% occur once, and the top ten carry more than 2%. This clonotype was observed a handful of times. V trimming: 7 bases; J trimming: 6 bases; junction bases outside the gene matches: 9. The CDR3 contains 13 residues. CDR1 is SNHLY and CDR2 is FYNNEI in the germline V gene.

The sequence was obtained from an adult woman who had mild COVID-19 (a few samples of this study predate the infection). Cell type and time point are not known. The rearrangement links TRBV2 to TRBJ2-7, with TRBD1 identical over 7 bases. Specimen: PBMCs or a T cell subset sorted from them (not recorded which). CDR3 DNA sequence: TGTGCCAGCACCGGGACAGTGGACGGCGAGCAGTACTTC. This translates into CASTGTVDGEQYF.